These T cell receptor beta chains were read from a single sample in a study of T cell repertoires in aging, cancer and after chemotherapy. TCRdb ran MiXCR on the multiplex PCR reads and lists one entry per CDR3 protein. The sample includes roughly 2,200 distinct CDR3 sequences, around 32% of them seen just once. The sequenced sample was blood. All receptors come from a human donor in good health. The conserved cysteine and the conserved F or W are not part of the CDR3 here.

j_call v_call cdr3_aa
TRBJ1-1 TRBV20-1 RGVGGLLMDTEAF
TRBJ2-4 TRBV19 ASSIMTSGMGAKNIQY
TRBJ2-1 TRBV18 ASSPRTGSYNEQF
TRBJ2-3 TRBV7-9 ARSLEGGRGPLDTQY
TRBJ2-3 TRBV4-3 ASSQEHPDTQY
TRBJ2-1 TRBV12-3/TRBV12-4 ATLGGMGNEQF
TRBJ1-6 TRBV10-2 AISVGTANNSPLH
TRBJ2-1 TRBV6-5 AISEGNEQF
TRBJ2-5 TRBV19 ASSPTEETQY
TRBJ2-7 TRBV5-4 ASSQDSSSYEQY
TRBJ1-4 TRBV7-9 ASSETGLGEKLF
TRBJ2-6 TRBV19 ASRDSSGANVLT
TRBJ1-4 TRBV7-2 ASSLGGGSEKLF
TRBJ1-5 TRBV30 AVQVSYNQPQH
TRBJ1-3 TRBV5-4 ASSLDQDSGNTIY
TRBJ2-5 TRBV30 AGKREETQY